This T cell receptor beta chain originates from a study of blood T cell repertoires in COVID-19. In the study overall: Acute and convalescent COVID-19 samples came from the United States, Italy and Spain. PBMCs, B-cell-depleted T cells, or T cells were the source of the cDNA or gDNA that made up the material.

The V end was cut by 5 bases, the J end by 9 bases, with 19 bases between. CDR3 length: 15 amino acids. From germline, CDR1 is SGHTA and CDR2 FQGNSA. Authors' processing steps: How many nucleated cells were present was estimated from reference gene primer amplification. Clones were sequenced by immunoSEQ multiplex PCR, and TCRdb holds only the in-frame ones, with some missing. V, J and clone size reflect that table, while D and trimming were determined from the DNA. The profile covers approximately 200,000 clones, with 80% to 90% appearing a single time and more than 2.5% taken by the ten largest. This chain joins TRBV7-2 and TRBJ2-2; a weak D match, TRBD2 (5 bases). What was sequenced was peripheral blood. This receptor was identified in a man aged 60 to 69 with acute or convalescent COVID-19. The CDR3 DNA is TGTGCCAGCAGCCCTCAAGCGGCCACGTTGAGGGAGCTGTTTTTT. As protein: CASSPQAATLRELFF.